Included here is one T cell receptor (beta chain) sequence, with context. Its cognate antigen is unknown. Second-dose schedules of about 4 or about 12 weeks were combined. This specimen comes from a study of T cell responses to AZD1222 COVID-19 vaccine. Study-level results: The number of AZD1222 recipients seropositive at baseline was only five or six. The reported proportion of spike-specific TCRs targeting unmutated variant regions was nearly half. Donor demographics were predominantly white British with a female majority; clonal diversity may be underestimated.

This table comes from immunoSEQ multiplex PCR, and its TCRdb copy is limited to in-frame clones, with some not included. The profile shows 150,000 to 200,000 clones, around 90% of them singletons. The specimen was peripheral blood, collected 28 days after the second AZD1222 dose. This TCR came from an adult who received the AZD1222 COVID-19 vaccine.

The CDR3 loop reads CATSDSSRPGGYTF. The CDR3 DNA sequence: TGTGCCACCAGTGATTCATCCCGACCCGGGGGCTACACCTTC. The chain joins TRBV24-1 to TRBJ1-2; D unclear. CDR3 size: 14 residues. CDR1 is KGHDR, CDR2 SFDVKD, per germline. V lost 2 bases to trimming and J lost 8 bases, with 14 bases between them.